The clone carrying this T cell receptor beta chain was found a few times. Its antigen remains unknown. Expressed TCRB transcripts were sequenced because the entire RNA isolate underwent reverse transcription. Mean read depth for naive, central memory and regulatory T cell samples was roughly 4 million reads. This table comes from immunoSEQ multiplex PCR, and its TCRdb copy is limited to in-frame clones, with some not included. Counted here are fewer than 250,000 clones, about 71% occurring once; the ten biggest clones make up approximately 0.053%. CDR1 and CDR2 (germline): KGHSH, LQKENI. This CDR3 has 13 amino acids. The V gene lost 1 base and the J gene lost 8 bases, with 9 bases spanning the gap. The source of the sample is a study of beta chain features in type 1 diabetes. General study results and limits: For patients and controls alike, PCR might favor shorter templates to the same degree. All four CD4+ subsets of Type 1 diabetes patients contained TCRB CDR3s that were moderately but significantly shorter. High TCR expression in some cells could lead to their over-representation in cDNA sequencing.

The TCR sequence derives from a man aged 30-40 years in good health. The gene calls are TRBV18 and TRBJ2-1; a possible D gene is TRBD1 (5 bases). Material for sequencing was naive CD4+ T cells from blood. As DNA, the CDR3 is TGTGCCAGCTCACCACGCAGGGTGGATGAGCAGTTCTTC. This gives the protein CASSPRRVDEQFF. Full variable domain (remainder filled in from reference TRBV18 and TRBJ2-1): NAGVMQNPRHLVRRRGQEARLRCSPMKGHSHVYWYRQLPEEGLKFMVYLQKENIIDESGMPKERFSAEFPKEGPSILRIQQVVRGDSAAYFCASSPRRVDEQFFGPGTRLTVL.